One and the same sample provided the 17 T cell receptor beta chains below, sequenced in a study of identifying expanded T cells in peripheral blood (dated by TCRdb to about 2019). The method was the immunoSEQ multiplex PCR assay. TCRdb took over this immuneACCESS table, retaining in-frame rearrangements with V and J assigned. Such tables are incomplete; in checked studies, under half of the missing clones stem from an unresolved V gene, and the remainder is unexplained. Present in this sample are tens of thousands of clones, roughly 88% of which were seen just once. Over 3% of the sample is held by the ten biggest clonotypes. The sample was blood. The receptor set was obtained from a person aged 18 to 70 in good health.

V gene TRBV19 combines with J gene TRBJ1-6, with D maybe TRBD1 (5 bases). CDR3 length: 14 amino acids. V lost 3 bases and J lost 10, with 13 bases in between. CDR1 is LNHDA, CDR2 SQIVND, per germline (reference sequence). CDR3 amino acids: CASSMQGAKSPLHF. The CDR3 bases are TGTGCCAGTAGTATGCAAGGGGCGAAATCACCCCTCCACTTT.

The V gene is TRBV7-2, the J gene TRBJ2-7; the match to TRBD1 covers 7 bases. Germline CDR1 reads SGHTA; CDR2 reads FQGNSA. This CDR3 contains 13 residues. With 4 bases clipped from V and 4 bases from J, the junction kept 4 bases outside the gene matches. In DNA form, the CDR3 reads TGTGCCAGCAGCTCCCGGACAGGATACGAGCAGTACTTC. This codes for CASSSRTGYEQYF. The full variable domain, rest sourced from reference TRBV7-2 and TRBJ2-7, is GAGVSQSPSNKVTEKGKDVELRCDPISGHTALYWYRQSLGQGLEFLIYFQGNSAPDKSGLPSDRFSAERTGGSVSTLTIQRTQQEDSAVYLCASSSRTGYEQYFGPGTRLTVT.

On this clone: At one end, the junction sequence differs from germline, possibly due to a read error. The CDR3 sequence is CASREGIYEQYF. The CDR3 region has the DNA TGTGCCAGCAGAGAAGGGATCTACGAGCAGTACTTC. The J gene is TRBJ2-7, the V gene TRBV6-1; D remains ambiguous. CDR1 MNHNS and CDR2 SASEGT come from the germline V gene. The CDR3 is 12 amino acids.

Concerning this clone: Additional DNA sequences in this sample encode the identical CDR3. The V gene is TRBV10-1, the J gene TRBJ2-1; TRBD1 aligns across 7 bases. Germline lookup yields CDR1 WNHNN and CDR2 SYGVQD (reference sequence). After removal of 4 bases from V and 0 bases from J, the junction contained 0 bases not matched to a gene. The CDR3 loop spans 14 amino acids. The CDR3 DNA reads TGCGCCAGCAGTGCAGGGGGCTCCTACAATGAGCAGTTCTTC. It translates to CASSAGGSYNEQFF.

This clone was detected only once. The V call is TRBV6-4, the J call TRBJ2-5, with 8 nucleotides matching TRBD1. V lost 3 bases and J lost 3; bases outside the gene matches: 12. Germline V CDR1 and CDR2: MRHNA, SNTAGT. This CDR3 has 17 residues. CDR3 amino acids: CASSEDREPLRKETQYF. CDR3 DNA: TGTGCCAGCAGTGAGGACAGGGAACCATTGAGAAAAGAGACCCAGTACTTC.

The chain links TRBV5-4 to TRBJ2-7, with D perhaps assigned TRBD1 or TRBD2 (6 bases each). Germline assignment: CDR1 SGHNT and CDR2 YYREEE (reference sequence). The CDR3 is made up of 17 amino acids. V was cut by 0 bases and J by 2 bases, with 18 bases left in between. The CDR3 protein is CASSLGASGAGTYEQYF. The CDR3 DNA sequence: TGTGCCAGCAGCTTGGGGGCCTCGGGGGCGGGCACCTACGAGCAGTACTTC.

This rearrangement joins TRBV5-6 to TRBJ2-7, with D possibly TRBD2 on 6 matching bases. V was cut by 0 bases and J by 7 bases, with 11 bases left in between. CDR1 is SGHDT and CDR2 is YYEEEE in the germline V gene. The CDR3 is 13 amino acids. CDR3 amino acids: CASSLGLAREQYF. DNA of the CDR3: TGTGCCAGCAGCTTGGGGCTAGCGCGGGAGCAGTACTTC.

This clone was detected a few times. The CDR3 sequence is CASRTGTGDIGELFF. The DNA of the CDR3 is TGTGCCAGCAGGACCGGGACAGGGGACATCGGGGAGCTGTTTTTT. The chain recombines TRBV6-1 with TRBJ2-2; 10 bases fit TRBD1. Germline lookup yields CDR1 MNHNS and CDR2 SASEGT. The CDR3 is 15 residues long. Trimming cost V 6 bases and J 7 bases; bases outside gene matches: 8.

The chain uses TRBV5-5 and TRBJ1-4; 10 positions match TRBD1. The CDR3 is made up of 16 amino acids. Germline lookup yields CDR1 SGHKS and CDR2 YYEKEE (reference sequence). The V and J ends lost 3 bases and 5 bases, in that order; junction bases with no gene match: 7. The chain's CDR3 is CASSSWTGGKNEKLFF. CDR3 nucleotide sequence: TGTGCCAGCAGCTCATGGACAGGGGGGAAGAATGAAAAACTGTTTTTT.

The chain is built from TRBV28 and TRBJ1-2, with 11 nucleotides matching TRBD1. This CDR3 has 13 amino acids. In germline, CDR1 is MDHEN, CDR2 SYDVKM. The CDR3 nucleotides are TGTGTCTCTCTTCGGACAGGGGGCGAGTATGGCACCTTC. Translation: CVSLRTGGEYGTF.

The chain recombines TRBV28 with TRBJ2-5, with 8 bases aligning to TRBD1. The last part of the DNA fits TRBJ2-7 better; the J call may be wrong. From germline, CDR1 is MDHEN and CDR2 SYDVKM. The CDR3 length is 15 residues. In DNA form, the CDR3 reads TGTGCCAGCAGTTCACCGGGACAGGACTCCTACGAGCAGTACTTC. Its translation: CASSSPGQDSYEQYF.

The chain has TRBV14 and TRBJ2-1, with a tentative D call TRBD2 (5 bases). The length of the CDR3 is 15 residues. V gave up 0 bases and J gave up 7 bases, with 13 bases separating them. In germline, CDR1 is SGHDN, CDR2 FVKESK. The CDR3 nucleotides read TGTGCCAGCAGCCAAGATTTGGTGAGGAGGAATGAGCAGTTCTTC. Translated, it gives CASSQDLVRRNEQFF.

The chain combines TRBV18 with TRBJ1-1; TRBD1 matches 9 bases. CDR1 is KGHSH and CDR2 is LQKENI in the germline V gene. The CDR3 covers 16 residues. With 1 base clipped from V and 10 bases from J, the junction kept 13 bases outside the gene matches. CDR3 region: CASSPLGQGREWRAFF. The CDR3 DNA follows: TGTGCCAGCTCACCACTAGGACAGGGGCGGGAATGGCGAGCTTTCTTT.

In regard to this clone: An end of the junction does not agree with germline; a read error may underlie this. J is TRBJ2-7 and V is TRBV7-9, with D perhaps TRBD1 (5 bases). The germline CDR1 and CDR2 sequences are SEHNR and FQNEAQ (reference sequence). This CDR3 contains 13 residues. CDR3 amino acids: CASSLAGPYERYF. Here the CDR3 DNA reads TGTGCCAGCAGCTTAGCGGGGCCCTACGAGCGGTACTTC.

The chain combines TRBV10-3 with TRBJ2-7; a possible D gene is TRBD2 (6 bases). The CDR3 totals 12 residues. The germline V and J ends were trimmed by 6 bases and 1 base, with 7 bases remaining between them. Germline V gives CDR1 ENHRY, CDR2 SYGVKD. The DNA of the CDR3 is TGTGCCATCAGCCGGGGGTCCTACGAGCAGTACTTC. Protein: CAISRGSYEQYF.

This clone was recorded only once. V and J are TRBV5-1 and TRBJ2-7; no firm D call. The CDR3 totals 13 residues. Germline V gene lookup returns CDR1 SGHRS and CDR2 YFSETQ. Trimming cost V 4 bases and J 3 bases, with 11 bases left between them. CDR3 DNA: TGCGCCAGCAGCCAAACATCAGGCTACGAGCAGTACTTC. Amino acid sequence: CASSQTSGYEQYF.

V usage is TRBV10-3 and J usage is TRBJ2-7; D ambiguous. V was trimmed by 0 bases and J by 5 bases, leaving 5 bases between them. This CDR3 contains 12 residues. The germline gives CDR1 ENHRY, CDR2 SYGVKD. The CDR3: CAISESGHEQYF. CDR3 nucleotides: TGTGCCATCAGTGAGTCGGGCCACGAGCAGTACTTC.